A selection of T cell receptor beta chains follows, all from one sample in a study of regulatory T cells in long-lasting Graves disease. TCRdb processed the multiplex PCR reads anew with MiXCR; each CDR3 protein has one entry. This table has 400,000 to 650,000 distinct CDR3 sequences, about 16% appearing once. These data were likewise used in another study, on T cells in Graves' hyperthyroidism and ophthalmopathy.

The sequenced sample was peripheral blood mononuclear cells (PBMCs), obtained at new diagnosis, from a patient treated with antithyroid drugs. These receptors all stem from a woman aged 40-65 years with Graves disease. Both conserved end residues are part of each CDR3. A D gene is named only where the DNA matches it firmly. Size is stated for part of the rows, as once, few or many counts, or as a class when the clone is expanded.

clone_size,v_call,j_call,d_call,cdr3_aa,cdr3_nt
many,TRBV2,TRBJ1-1,-,CASSPTTDGVGTEAFF,TGTGCCAGCAGTCCAACTACGGACGGAGTCGGGACTGAAGCTTTCTTT
-,TRBV7-9,TRBJ2-3,TRBD1,CASSLGQGVADTQYF,TGTGCCAGCAGCTTAGGTCAGGGGGTAGCAGATACGCAGTATTTT
few,TRBV29-1,TRBJ2-3,-,CSVGNRVTDTQYF,TGCAGCGTTGGGAACCGGGTGACAGATACGCAGTATTTT
-,TRBV19,TRBJ1-1,-,CASSPWPEATEAFF,TGTGCCTCCTCTCCCTGGCCGGAGGCCACTGAAGCTTTCTTT
many,TRBV13,TRBJ1-1,-,CASGGSNTEAFF,TGTGCCAGCGGGGGGAGTAACACTGAAGCTTTCTTT
many,TRBV7-2,TRBJ2-5,TRBD1,CASSLEGAAETQYF,TGTGCCAGCAGCTTAGAGGGGGCAGCAGAGACCCAGTACTTC
many,TRBV6-1,TRBJ1-6,-,CASSAGPYNSPLHF,TGTGCCAGCAGTGCTGGACCCTATAATTCACCCCTCCACTTT
-,TRBV11-3,TRBJ1-1,-,CASSPGGGSNTEAFF,TGTGCCAGCAGCCCCGGGGGGGGTTCGAACACTGAAGCTTTCTTT
many,TRBV5-1,TRBJ1-1,-,CASSLGQKTEAFF,TGCGCCAGCAGCTTGGGGCAGAAGACTGAAGCTTTCTTT
many,TRBV11-3,TRBJ2-1,-,CASSLASLGGSNEQFF,TGTGCCAGCAGCCTCGCCTCCCTAGGAGGGTCCAATGAGCAGTTCTTC
many,TRBV12-3/TRBV12-4,TRBJ1-1,-,CASSYGTTEAFF,TGTGCCAGCAGTTATGGCACGACTGAAGCTTTCTTT
few,TRBV19,TRBJ2-1,-,CASASRGSEQFF,TGTGCCTCCGCATCAAGAGGCAGTGAGCAGTTCTTC
few,TRBV4-1,TRBJ2-5,-,CASSQERGKETQYF,TGCGCCAGCAGCCAAGAAAGGGGGAAAGAGACCCAGTACTTC
few,TRBV20-1,TRBJ2-3,-,CSANQAGTVRGTDTQYF,TGCAGTGCTAATCAAGCCGGGACCGTCAGGGGCACAGATACGCAGTATTTT
many,TRBV6-1,TRBJ1-4,-,CASSQEQGTNEKLFF,TGTGCCAGCAGCCAGGAACAGGGAACTAATGAAAAACTGTTTTTT
-,TRBV24-1,TRBJ2-5,-,CATSHPPGETQYF,TGTGCCACCAGTCACCCCCCCGGAGAGACCCAGTACTTC
many,TRBV5-1,TRBJ1-4,-,CASSQGSFNEKLFF,TGCGCCAGCAGCCAAGGGAGTTTCAATGAAAAACTGTTTTTT
many,TRBV5-1,TRBJ1-1,-,CASSLGTDRTEAFF,TGCGCCAGCAGCTTGGGGACGGACAGAACTGAAGCTTTCTTT
few,TRBV6-2/TRBV6-3,TRBJ2-4,-,CASSYGGARNIQYF,TGTGCCAGCAGTTACGGCGGGGCCAGAAACATTCAGTACTTC
-,TRBV15,TRBJ2-4,TRBD2,CATSRERDPRGGNIQYF,TGTGCCACCAGTAGAGAGCGGGACCCTAGAGGAGGGAACATTCAGTACTTC
few,TRBV5-5,TRBJ2-3,TRBD2,CASSLTGGAGDTQYF,TGTGCCAGCAGCTTGACGGGGGGGGCTGGAGATACGCAGTATTTT
many,TRBV11-2,TRBJ1-1,-,CASSTWGTEAFF,TGTGCCAGCAGTACGTGGGGGACTGAAGCTTTCTTT
-,TRBV30,TRBJ1-2,-,CASAGSQDGYTF,TGTGCCTCAGCCGGGTCCCAGGATGGCTACACCTTC
-,TRBV6-2/TRBV6-3,TRBJ2-5,TRBD1,CASTSTGVRETQYF,TGTGCCAGCACTTCGACAGGGGTGAGGGAGACCCAGTACTTC
many,TRBV29-1,TRBJ1-3,-,CSVEDRVVDTIYF,TGCAGCGTTGAAGACAGGGTCGTGGACACCATATATTTT
-,TRBV10-3,TRBJ2-2,-,CAIQQNTGELFF,TGTGCCATCCAACAGAACACCGGGGAGCTGTTTTTT
-,TRBV20-1,TRBJ1-2,-,CSATPWADNYGYTF,TGCAGTGCTACCCCATGGGCAGATAACTATGGCTACACCTTC
many,TRBV27,TRBJ1-1,TRBD1,CASSLSQGKWNTEAFF,TGTGCCAGCAGTTTATCACAGGGGAAGTGGAACACTGAAGCTTTCTTT
many,TRBV6-1,TRBJ1-5,-,CASSPSDRSNQPQHF,TGTGCCAGCAGTCCCTCAGACAGAAGCAATCAGCCCCAGCATTTT